The 22 T cell receptor beta chains reported below all come from one sample, sequenced in a study of CD8+ T cells in alopecia areata (dated 2018 in TCRdb). Library method: the immunoSEQ multiplex PCR assay. RNA was extracted from all samples and reverse transcribed into cDNA as template for TCR sequencing. TCRdb limited this immuneACCESS table to in-frame rearrangements with V and J called. A share of clones is missing; checked studies link under half to unresolved V genes, and the rest is unexplained. The sample includes approximately 6,700 clones, with about 64% observed a single time. The leading ten clones occupy approximately 16% of the sample. This specimen's time point label, per the study, means: baseline before oral tofacitinib. Lesional scalp punch biopsies and peripheral blood were obtained from alopecia areata patients. The starting material was skin, obtained at week 0. The receptors stem from a human donor with alopecia areata.

The chain links TRBV10-2 to TRBJ2-5; TRBD2 aligns across 13 bases. The CDR3 sequence is 16 residues long. V shed 6 bases, J shed 4 bases, and the junction held 8 bases outside the gene matches. Germline V lookup: CDR1 WSHSY, CDR2 SAAADI. The CDR3 region has the DNA TGCGCCAGCAGAGTAAGCGGACTAGCGGGGGCAGAGACCCAGTACTTC. It is translated as CASRVSGLAGAETQYF.

This clone has just a few counts. V usage is TRBV28 and J usage is TRBJ1-1; TRBD1 matches at 9 bases. The CDR3 loop spans 14 amino acids. Germline V gene sequence: CDR1 MDHEN, CDR2 SYDVKM. The J segment lost 7 bases and the V segment lost 7 bases, leaving 10 bases of the junction unmatched. The CDR3 DNA reads as TGTGCCAGCACCACCGGGACAGGGTTGGTTGAAGCTTTCTTT. It encodes CASTTGTGLVEAFF.

This sequence joins TRBV29-1 and TRBJ2-3; 9 bases map to TRBD1. This CDR3 region has 17 residues. Germline V lookup: CDR1 SQVTM, CDR2 ANQGSEA. V gave up 5 bases and J gave up 0 bases; unmatched junction bases: 12. This CDR3 reads CSVYDPWTGDSTDTQYF. The CDR3 coding sequence is TGCAGCGTTTATGACCCCTGGACAGGGGATAGCACAGATACGCAGTATTTT.

V and J are TRBV4-1 and TRBJ1-6; D perhaps matches TRBD1 (6 bases). The germline gives CDR1 MGHRA, CDR2 YSYEKL. The CDR3 has 15 amino acids. V shed 5 bases and J shed 7 bases, with 15 bases lying between them. This chain's CDR3 is CASSSWTEPNSPLHF. CDR3 DNA sequence: TGCGCCAGCAGCTCCTGGACAGAGCCGAATTCACCCCTCCACTTT.

V is TRBV6-5 and J is TRBJ2-3, with D unresolved. CDR1 is MNHEY and CDR2 is SVGAGI in the germline V gene. Trimming took off 6 bases at V and 0 bases at J, with 13 bases between the two ends. CDR3 size: 15 residues. The CDR3 region is CASSHDSGSTDTQYF. The DNA for the CDR3 is TGTGCCAGCAGCCACGACTCGGGTAGCACAGATACGCAGTATTTT.

The V gene is TRBV6-1, the J gene TRBJ2-3; TRBD1 might be the D (6 bases). CDR1 MNHNS and CDR2 SASEGT come from the germline V gene. V was trimmed by 1 base and J by 4 bases, leaving 6 bases between them. This CDR3 has 13 residues. The CDR3: CASSEGQADTQYF. CDR3 sequence (DNA): TGTGCCAGCAGTGAAGGACAGGCAGATACGCAGTATTTT.

This clone turned up a few times. The chain couples TRBV7-9 to TRBJ1-5; possibly TRBD1 for D (5 bases). Germline V gene sequence: CDR1 SEHNR, CDR2 FQNEAQ (reference sequence). V was pared by 0 bases and J by 3 bases, with 12 bases between. The length of the CDR3 is 16 residues. This CDR3 reads CASSLAGAENNQPQHF. CDR3 bases: TGTGCCAGCAGCTTAGCAGGGGCTGAGAACAATCAGCCCCAGCATTTT.

A few counts support this clone. The gene calls are TRBV14 and TRBJ2-1; 7 bases are a match to TRBD2. The germline V gene has CDR1 SGHDN and CDR2 FVKESK. Trimming at V came to 3 bases and at J to 7 bases, leaving 6 bases not matched to a gene. This CDR3 contains 14 residues. The CDR3 DNA reads as TGTGCCAGCAGCCATTCGTCTAGCGGAAATGAGCAGTTCTTC. Its translation: CASSHSSSGNEQFF.

This clone was detected only a few times. The gene calls are TRBV23-1 and TRBJ2-5; D is ambiguous. TRBV23-1 is an ORF; its function is uncertain. The CDR3 has 12 residues. The V end was cut by 7 bases, the J end by 4 bases, with 10 bases between. This CDR3 reads CASTPPGETQYF. The CDR3 DNA reads TGCGCCAGCACCCCTCCCGGAGAGACCCAGTACTTC.

Details on this clone: Other DNA variants within this sample encode the same CDR3. The rearrangement uses TRBV7-9 and TRBJ2-3, with TRBD2 identical over 8 bases. V was pared by 4 bases and J by 4 bases, with 13 bases of the junction left unmatched. This CDR3 contains 17 residues. Germline lookup yields CDR1 SEHNR and CDR2 FQNEAQ (reference sequence). For the CDR3, the DNA is TGTGCCAGCAGCTATTACTACGGGACTAGGACGGCAGATACGCAGTATTTT. Its translation is CASSYYYGTRTADTQYF.

The sample holds a few counts of this clone. The chain is built from TRBV10-3 and TRBJ2-1; 10 nucleotides agree with TRBD1. J lost 10 bases, V lost 1 base, and 10 bases had no gene match. The CDR3 has 16 amino acids. Germline lookup yields CDR1 ENHRY and CDR2 SYGVKD. DNA of the CDR3: TGTGCCATCAGTGAGTGTTGCAGGGACAGGGGTGGAGAGCAGTTCTTC. Amino acids: CAISECCRDRGGEQFF.

The chain combines TRBV7-3 with TRBJ2-1, with a tentative D call TRBD2 (5 bases). This CDR3 comprises 21 residues. Germline values: CDR1 SGHTA, CDR2 FQGTGA. Trimming shortened V by 0 bases and J by 3 bases, and 27 bases separated the two germline ends. The CDR3 coding sequence is TGTGCCAGCAGCTTAACGTTTCTCCCAGCCCCACTAGGATGGGTCTACAATGAGCAGTTCTTC. Translating it yields CASSLTFLPAPLGWVYNEQFF.

The CDR3 DNA is TGTGCCAGCAGTCCCCAGGGGGCCCAGCCCCAGCATTTT. Translation gives CASSPQGAQPQHF. The gene calls are TRBV2 and TRBJ1-5, with 8 positions matching TRBD1. Per germline, CDR1 SNHLY and CDR2 FYNNEI. V shed 5 bases and J 7 bases; nucleotides not matched to a gene: 4. The CDR3 runs to 13 residues.

J is TRBJ1-1 and V is TRBV9; TRBD1 aligns across 7 bases. The germline V gene has CDR1 SGDLS and CDR2 YYNGEE. There are 15 residues in the CDR3. The junction had 5 bases not matched to a gene; V was cut back by 3 bases and J by 0 bases. CDR3 region: CASSARDRLNTEAFF. The CDR3 DNA sequence: TGTGCCAGCAGCGCCAGGGACAGACTGAACACTGAAGCTTTCTTT. Variable domain in full (rest from reference TRBV9 and TRBJ1-1): DSGVTQTPKHLITATGQRVTLRCSPRSGDLSVYWYQQSLDQGLQFLIQYYNGEERAKGNILERFSAQQFPDLHSELNLSSLELGDSALYFCASSARDRLNTEAFFGQGTRLTVV.

A few counts support this clone. This sequence joins TRBV5-1 and TRBJ2-7, with TRBD2 matching over 9 bases. The CDR3 contains 14 residues. The germline gives CDR1 SGHRS, CDR2 YFSETQ. Trimming took 3 bases from V and 5 from J; bases not matched to a gene: 6. Written as DNA, the CDR3 is TGCGCCAGCAGCTGGACGGCGGGGGGGGACGAGCAGTACTTC. Translating gives CASSWTAGGDEQYF.

This clone was counted between two and nine times. The chain links TRBV5-5 to TRBJ2-6, with D perhaps given as TRBD1 or TRBD2 (6 bases each). This CDR3 spans 16 amino acids. Germline loops: CDR1 SGHKS, CDR2 YYEKEE (reference sequence). Between the trimmed V and J ends, which lost 4 bases and 2 bases, there was a span of 13 bases. CDR3 bases: TGTGCCAGCAGCCCGTACGGGGGCACTGGGGCCAACGTCCTGACTTTC. Translating it yields CASSPYGGTGANVLTF. Looking up the rest from reference TRBV5-5 and TRBJ2-6 gives the full variable domain: DAGVTQSPTHLIKTRGQQVTLRCSPISGHKSVSWYQQVLGQGPQFIFQYYEKEERGRGNFPDRFSARQFPNYSSELNVNALLLGDSALYLCASSPYGGTGANVLTFGAGSRLTVL.

This clone was counted once. The J gene is TRBJ1-1, the V gene TRBV5-1, with TRBD1 identical over 8 bases. Losses at the gene ends were 4 bases for V and 4 bases for J; bases not matched to a gene: 6. Germline values: CDR1 SGHRS, CDR2 YFSETQ. This CDR3 is built from 14 residues. The CDR3 nucleotides read TGCGCCAGCAGCATCGGGACAGGAGGCACTGAAGCTTTCTTT. Amino acid sequence: CASSIGTGGTEAFF. Based on the CDR3 plus reference TRBV5-1 and TRBJ1-1, the full variable domain is KAGVTQTPRYLIKTRGQQVTLSCSPISGHRSVSWYQQTPGQGLQFLFEYFSETQRNKGNFPGRFSGRQFSNSRSEMNVSTLELGDSALYLCASSIGTGGTEAFFGQGTRLTVV.

The rearrangement links TRBV7-2 to TRBJ1-1; no clear D. The CDR3 loop spans 12 amino acids. V was cut by 6 bases and J by 2 bases, with 7 bases left in between. Germline V gene sequence: CDR1 SGHTA, CDR2 FQGNSA. The CDR3 region is CASRRDNTEAFF. The CDR3 DNA follows: TGTGCCAGCAGGCGGGATAACACTGAAGCTTTCTTT.

This chain connects TRBV2 to TRBJ1-3, with a possible D match to TRBD1 (6 bases). The CDR3 loop spans 13 amino acids. Germline loops: CDR1 SNHLY, CDR2 FYNNEI. With 6 bases removed from V and 4 bases from J, the gap between germline ends came to 10 bases. The CDR3 DNA reads as TGTGCCAGCAGCCTCGGGGGCGGAAACACCATATATTTT. Translation: CASSLGGGNTIYF.

The chain combines TRBV7-2 with TRBJ1-1, with TRBD1 as a possible D gene (6 bases). Germline V lookup: CDR1 SGHTA, CDR2 FQGNSA. CDR3 length: 15 amino acids. The V end was cut by 5 bases, the J end by 5 bases, with 18 bases between. In DNA, the CDR3 is TGTGCCAGCAGCCGGGGACCAGGGGAGGGGACTGAAGCTTTCTTT. This codes for CASSRGPGEGTEAFF.

CDR3 in amino acids: CASSEWGRSYSGNTIYF. As DNA, the CDR3 is TGTGCCAGCAGTGAATGGGGCAGGTCCTACTCTGGAAACACCATATATTTT. The V and J genes are TRBV25-1 and TRBJ1-3, with a possible D match to TRBD1 (5 bases). Germline V lookup: CDR1 MGHDK, CDR2 SYGVNS. V was trimmed by 1 base and J by 0 bases, leaving 13 bases between them. The CDR3 contains 17 residues. Full variable domain (missing parts from reference TRBV25-1 and TRBJ1-3): EADIYQTPRYLVIGTGKKITLECSQTMGHDKMYWYQQDPGMELHLIHYSYGVNSTEKGDLSSESTVSRIRTEHFPLTLESARPSHTSQYLCASSEWGRSYSGNTIYFGEGSWLTVV.

The chain joins TRBV27 to TRBJ1-1; the D is unclear. Trimming pared 0 bases from V and 0 bases from J, leaving 11 bases between. The germline CDR1 and CDR2 sequences are MNHEY and SMNVEV (reference sequence). This CDR3 region has 16 residues. CDR3 loop: CASSLSGVRMNTEAFF. Here the CDR3 DNA reads TGTGCCAGCAGTTTATCCGGGGTCAGAATGAACACTGAAGCTTTCTTT.